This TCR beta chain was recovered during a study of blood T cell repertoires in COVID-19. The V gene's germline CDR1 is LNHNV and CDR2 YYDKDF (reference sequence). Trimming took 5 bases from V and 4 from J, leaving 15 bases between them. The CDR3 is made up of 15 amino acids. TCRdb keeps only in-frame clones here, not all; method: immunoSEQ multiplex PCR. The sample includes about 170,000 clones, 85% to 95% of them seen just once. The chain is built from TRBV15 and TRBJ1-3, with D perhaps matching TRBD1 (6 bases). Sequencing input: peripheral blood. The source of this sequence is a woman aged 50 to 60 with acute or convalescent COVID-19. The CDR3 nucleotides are TGTGCCACCAGCCCTCGACAGGTTTCGGGAAACACCATATATTTT. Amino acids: CATSPRQVSGNTIYF. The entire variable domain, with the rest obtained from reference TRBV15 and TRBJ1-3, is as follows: DAMVIQNPRYQVTQFGKPVTLSCSQTLNHNVMYWYQQKSSQAPKLLFHYYDKDFNNEADTPDNFQSRRPNTSFCFLDIRSPGLGDTAMYLCATSPRQVSGNTIYFGEGSWLTVV.